This T cell receptor beta chain stems from a study of cytomegalovirus exposure and HLA in healthy donors. The J segment lost 6 bases and the V segment lost 5 bases, leaving 6 bases of the junction unmatched. CDR1 SEHNR and CDR2 FQNEAQ come from the germline V gene (reference sequence). The CDR3 length is 14 residues. Amplification used 60 Vbeta primers and 13 Jbeta primers. Repertoires were generated with immunoSEQ multiplex PCR, while TCRdb's copy carries only in-frame clones and drops some. The table lists 150,000 to 200,000 clones, approximately 86% of them singletons, with under 2.5% in the top ten.

The TCR sequence derives from a woman aged 18-29 years in good health and CMV-seronegative. Sequencing used PBMCs. This sequence joins TRBV7-9 and TRBJ2-1, with TRBD1 identical over 8 bases. CDR3 residues: CASSPTGTGNEQFF. Written as DNA, the CDR3 is TGTGCCAGCAGCCCTACCGGGACAGGCAATGAGCAGTTCTTC.